This T cell receptor (beta chain) was captured by sequencing in a study of shared clonotypes between healthy human individuals. The method was immunoSEQ multiplex PCR; TCRdb's version includes in-frame clones alone and lacks a portion of them. The sample contains about 730,000 clones, roughly 72% of which appear only once. Whole-study results and caveats: Some clonotypes were shared by all four sorted-subset donors, while others were not shared. The non-shared ones had lower generation probabilities than the shared ones.

This clone was observed a handful of times. Its target is not known. Other DNA sequences within the sample encode an identical CDR3. The sequenced material came from memory CD4+ T cells sorted from blood. The subset was: CD45RA-negative fraction. The origin of this receptor is a woman younger than 45 in good health.

The CDR3 region is CASSLAQGPSTDTQYF. CDR3 coding DNA: TGCGCCAGCAGCCTAGCGCAGGGCCCAAGCACAGATACGCAGTATTTT. This rearrangement joins TRBV5-1 to TRBJ2-3; a weak D match, TRBD2 (6 bases). V lost 4 bases and J lost 0, with 15 bases in between. This CDR3 comprises 16 residues. Germline V gene data show CDR1 as SGHRS and CDR2 as YFSETQ.